These 12 T cell receptor beta chains came from one sample sequenced in a study of technical replicates of blood from several donors. Produced via immunoSEQ multiplex PCR; TCRdb's table is partial and in-frame only. In the table there are around 68,000 clones, about nine tenths of which are singletons. The sample comprised T cells isolated from PBMCs. These receptors were taken from a human donor in good health. Some clones in this sample may be carry-over from other donors' samples.

The chain links TRBV10-3 to TRBJ1-2; 10 positions agree with TRBD1. This CDR3 is 15 amino acids long. The germline CDR1 and CDR2 sequences are ENHRY and SYGVKD. Trimming at V came to 7 bases and at J to 3 bases, leaving 8 bases not matched to a gene. DNA for the CDR3: TGTGCCATCATGAATCCCGGGACAGGGGACTATGGCTACACCTTC. It translates to CAIMNPGTGDYGYTF.

The chain recombines TRBV15 with TRBJ2-1; no firm D call. V lost 11 bases and J 4 bases, leaving 6 bases between the germline ends. The CDR3 contains 10 residues. CDR1 is LNHNV and CDR2 is YYDKDF in the germline V gene (reference sequence). Here the CDR3 DNA reads TGTGCCCTCACATACAATGAGCAGTTCTTC. This codes for CALTYNEQFF. The variable domain in full, with the rest retrieved from reference TRBV15 and TRBJ2-1, is DAMVIQNPRYQVTQFGKPVTLSCSQTLNHNVMYWYQQKSSQAPKLLFHYYDKDFNNEADTPDNFQSRRPNTSFCFLDIRSPGLGDTAMYLCALTYNEQFFGPGTRLTVL.

V is TRBV9 and J is TRBJ2-5, with 8 bases aligning to TRBD1. The J call is doubtful: the DNA matches TRBJ2-7 better. CDR1 and CDR2 from the germline V gene are SGDLS and YYNGEE. The CDR3 has 14 residues. DNA for the CDR3: TGTGCCAGCAGCGCCGGACAGGGCCCCTACGAGCAGTACTTC. It codes for CASSAGQGPYEQYF.

The V gene is TRBV7-2, the J gene TRBJ2-2; TRBD1 might be the D (5 bases). Deletions cut 0 bases from V and 5 bases from J, with 22 bases between. Germline-derived CDR1 and CDR2 are SGHTA and FQGNSA. This CDR3 has 19 residues. CDR3 region: CASSLAIGQGKLGTGELFF. CDR3 coding DNA: TGTGCCAGCAGCTTAGCAATCGGGCAGGGAAAGCTTGGGACCGGGGAGCTGTTTTTT. The full variable domain, in which reference TRBV7-2 and TRBJ2-2 provide the parts outside the CDR3, is GAGVSQSPSNKVTEKGKDVELRCDPISGHTALYWYRQSLGQGLEFLIYFQGNSAPDKSGLPSDRFSAERTGGSVSTLTIQRTQQEDSAVYLCASSLAIGQGKLGTGELFFGEGSRLTVL.

This chain uses TRBV6-1 with TRBJ2-1; 8 bases fit TRBD2. The V segment lost 4 bases and the J segment 3 bases; nucleotides outside the gene matches: 2. This CDR3 contains 14 residues. Germline V gene lookup returns CDR1 MNHNS and CDR2 SASEGT. The CDR3 is CASSGTSNYNEQFF. Written as DNA, the CDR3 is TGTGCCAGCAGTGGGACTAGCAACTACAATGAGCAGTTCTTC.

This clone was seen a single time. The chain joins TRBV7-3 to TRBJ2-5; weak D call: TRBD2 (7 bases). The CDR3 sequence is 15 residues long. Trimming pared 1 base from V and 4 bases from J, leaving 13 bases between. From germline, CDR1 is SGHTA and CDR2 FQGTGA. The CDR3 reads CASSLSGGALETQYF. The CDR3 DNA follows: TGTGCCAGCAGCTTAAGTGGGGGGGCCCTAGAGACCCAGTACTTC.

J is TRBJ1-1 and V is TRBV4-2; 10 nucleotides align to TRBD1. The V gene end was trimmed by 3 bases and the J gene end by 4 bases; junction bases not matched to a gene: 5. This CDR3 has 15 residues. Per the germline V gene, CDR1 is LGHNA and CDR2 is YNFKEQ. As DNA, the CDR3 is TGTGCCAGCAGCCATTCTGGACAGGGGGGCACTGAAGCTTTCTTT. This translates into CASSHSGQGGTEAFF.

The chain joins TRBV27 to TRBJ1-4; weak D call: TRBD1 (6 bases). V lost 6 bases to trimming and J lost 8 bases, with 19 bases between them. CDR3 length: 15 amino acids. Germline CDR1 is MNHEY and CDR2 is SMNVEV (reference sequence). The CDR3: CASSKKTGPQEKLFF. The CDR3, as DNA: TGTGCCAGCAGCAAAAAGACAGGTCCGCAGGAAAAACTGTTTTTT.

The genes are TRBV19 and TRBJ2-4; 10 bases map to TRBD2. Trimming cost V 6 bases and J 3 bases; bases outside gene matches: 5. The germline gives CDR1 LNHDA, CDR2 SQIVND (reference sequence). This CDR3 spans 15 amino acids. The CDR3 DNA reads TGTGCCAGTAGCTCGGCTAGCGGGGGCAAAAACATTCAGTACTTC. This codes for CASSSASGGKNIQYF.

V gene TRBV6-6 combines with J gene TRBJ1-2, with no clear D. This CDR3 is 15 amino acids long. Germline CDR1 is MNHNY and CDR2 is SVGAGI (reference sequence). V lost 6 bases and J lost 6, with 20 bases in between. CDR3: CASSLRGASEDGYTF. The CDR3 nucleotides are TGTGCCAGCAGCCTCCGGGGAGCGTCGGAGGATGGCTACACCTTC.

V is TRBV5-1 and J is TRBJ1-1; 11 positions agree with TRBD1. J gave up 7 bases and V 3 bases, and 8 bases lay outside the gene matches. Germline-derived CDR1 and CDR2 are SGHRS and YFSETQ. The CDR3 is made up of 15 amino acids. The CDR3 here is CASSSGQGASVEAFF. The CDR3 DNA sequence: TGCGCCAGCAGCTCCGGACAGGGGGCAAGTGTTGAAGCTTTCTTT.

The V gene is TRBV11-2, the J gene TRBJ1-4; 8 bases are shared with TRBD1. The CDR3 spans 16 residues. Trimming removed 5 bases from V and 10 bases from J; junction bases left unmatched: 15. The germline V gene encodes CDR1 SGHAT and CDR2 FQNNGV. CDR3 in amino acids: CASSRVQGANGGKLFF. The CDR3 coding sequence is TGTGCCAGCAGCCGGGTCCAGGGGGCAAATGGGGGAAAACTGTTTTTT.